A selection of T cell receptor beta chains follows, all from one sample in a study of early T cells in non-severe SARS-CoV-2 infection. TCRdb fed the 5' RACE reads into MiXCR, producing one record per CDR3 protein. The table lists about 110,000 distinct CDR3 sequences, roughly 12% of them singletons. This specimen consisted of whole blood, obtained at baseline. These receptors were taken from an adult who was a healthcare worker with PCR-confirmed SARS-CoV-2 infection or an uninfected control (not recorded which). Each CDR3 is given with its conserved first and last residue. The order of the fields is D gene, J gene, clone size, V gene, CDR3 protein, CDR3 DNA. D genes are given only for firm matches. Only part of the rows carry a size: once, few, many, or a class if the clone is expanded.

D: -
J: TRBJ2-3
size: many
V: TRBV6-6
CDR3: CASSPTYTQYF
DNA: TGTGCCAGCAGTCCCACTTATACGCAGTATTTT

D: -
J: TRBJ1-2
size: many
V: TRBV15
CDR3: CATSRSSHYGYTF
DNA: TGTGCCACCAGCAGATCGAGCCACTATGGCTACACCTTC

D: -
J: TRBJ2-1
size: few
V: TRBV28
CDR3: CASMGSYNEQFF
DNA: TGTGCCAGCATGGGCAGCTACAATGAGCAGTTCTTC

D: TRBD1
J: TRBJ1-5
size: many
V: TRBV7-2
CDR3: CASSPRQGMDQPQHF
DNA: TGTGCCAGCAGCCCCCGACAGGGGATGGATCAGCCCCAGCATTTT

D: -
J: TRBJ1-1
size: -
V: TRBV11-2
CDR3: CASSLVLRTGEAFF
DNA: TGTGCCAGCAGCTTAGTCCTCCGAACTGGTGAAGCTTTCTTT

D: TRBD2
J: TRBJ2-1
size: many
V: TRBV24-1
CDR3: CAIGLAGSNEQFF
DNA: TGTGCCATCGGACTAGCGGGGTCCAATGAGCAGTTCTTC

D: -
J: TRBJ1-1
size: -
V: TRBV30
CDR3: CAWRTGQRNTEAFF
DNA: TGTGCCTGGAGGACAGGACAGAGGAACACTGAAGCTTTCTTT

D: TRBD2
J: TRBJ2-4
size: few
V: TRBV12-3/TRBV12-4
CDR3: CASSLFSGSSMGKNIQYF
DNA: TGTGCCAGCAGTTTATTTAGCGGGAGCTCCATGGGGAAAAACATTCAGTACTTC

D: -
J: TRBJ1-2
size: few
V: TRBV20-1
CDR3: CSARENRGGYGYTF
DNA: TGCAGTGCTAGAGAGAATCGGGGCGGCTATGGCTACACCTTC

D: TRBD1
J: TRBJ1-2
size: few
V: TRBV7-2
CDR3: CASSSGTGVNGYTF
DNA: TGTGCCAGCAGCTCGGGGACAGGGGTAAATGGCTACACCTTC

D: TRBD1
J: TRBJ2-7
size: -
V: TRBV20-1
CDR3: CSARDRLKGAAYEQYF
DNA: TGCAGTGCTAGAGATCGGTTGAAGGGGGCCGCCTACGAGCAGTACTTC

D: -
J: TRBJ1-2
size: few
V: TRBV12-3/TRBV12-4
CDR3: CASSRLSERGYTF
DNA: TGTGCCAGCAGCCGCTTGTCCGAGAGAGGCTACACCTTC

D: -
J: TRBJ2-7
size: many
V: TRBV4-1
CDR3: CASSDPSKGRGPYEQYF
DNA: TGCGCCAGCAGCGACCCCAGCAAGGGACGGGGCCCCTACGAGCAGTACTTC

D: TRBD1
J: TRBJ2-3
size: -
V: TRBV13
CDR3: CASSLRQGPDTQYF
DNA: TGTGCCAGCAGCCTCCGACAGGGCCCAGATACGCAGTATTTT

D: -
J: TRBJ2-5
size: -
V: TRBV12-3/TRBV12-4
CDR3: CASSFRREVAAAQYF
DNA: TGTGCCAGCAGTTTCCGAAGGGAAGTTGCTGCGGCCCAGTACTTC

D: TRBD2
J: TRBJ2-7
size: few
V: TRBV2
CDR3: CARGTSGYEQYF
DNA: TGTGCCAGAGGGACTAGCGGCTACGAGCAGTACTTC

D: TRBD2
J: TRBJ2-5
size: many
V: TRBV2
CDR3: CASKLANGQETQYF
DNA: TGTGCCAGCAAACTAGCGAATGGCCAAGAGACCCAGTACTTC

D: -
J: TRBJ2-7
size: -
V: TRBV2
CDR3: CASSSSGHLGFGF
DNA: TGTGCCAGCAGTTCCTCGGGACACCTTGGATTCGGCTTC